This T cell receptor beta chain was documented in a study of early T cells in non-severe SARS-CoV-2 infection (dated by TCRdb to about 2021). Concerning the study at large: Bulk RNA from unsorted whole blood was used for TCR sequencing, so alpha and beta chains could not be paired. What the research found in general, with its limitations: Matching against VDJdb was skewed toward anti-spike CD8 responses, likely underestimated virus-specific expansions, and missed private and CD4 specificities.

The library was prepared using 5' RACE. Reads for this sample came from a NextSeq 500. To correct for sequencing error and PCR bias, the TCR library protocol tagged individual cDNA molecules with unique molecular identifiers. Both TCR alpha and beta chains were sequenced, and tight co-correlation was observed between alpha and beta sequence abundances in each sample. The paper's processing steps were these. Decombinator V4 was used to perform V gene, J gene and CDR3 annotation of TCR sequences. TCRs were defined as expanded if a significant change between any two time points was detected under a Poisson model with p below 0.0001. TCR abundances were normalised to the total number of TCRs sequenced per sample and expressed as counts per million. MAIT TCRs were defined by TRAV1-2 paired with TRAJ12, TRAJ20 or TRAJ33, and iNKT TCRs by TRAV10 paired with TRAJ18. VDJdb, accessed 1 November 2021, was searched for CMV, EBV and SARS-CoV-2 annotated TCRs, excluding TCRs annotated for multiple antigens. The raw public data were reprocessed by TCRdb itself: fastp quality trimming at Q25, MiXCR clonotype calling, in-frame beta chains only. Under each unique CDR3 protein, matching rows form one entry showing the most common genes and DNA. TCRdb, rather than the study authors, made the V and J calls. This sample holds 60,000 to 70,000 distinct CDR3 sequences; 5.9% were observed only once. Under 4% of the sample lies in the top ten.

Set within a cohort of healthcare workers in London, UK, this nested case-control study involved weekly PCR testing of nasopharyngeal swabs along with blood sampling. Healthcare workers were recruited during the week of the UK lockdown, between 23 and 31 March 2020, and followed weekly for up to roughly 15 weeks. The sample holds a few counts of this clonotype. Its cognate antigen has yet to be identified. No base quality information exists; no much larger clone differs at one position. There are 14 amino acids in the CDR3, from cysteine to phenylalanine inclusive. Of all the DNA, just the CDR3 is kept, 42 bases in frame from base 1. Trimming removed 0 bases from V and 9 bases from J, leaving 14 bases between the germline ends. For CDR1 and CDR2, the germline V gene lists SGHVS and FQNEAQ.

The sequence was collected from an adult who was a healthcare worker with PCR-confirmed SARS-CoV-2 infection or an uninfected control (not recorded which). The rearranged segments are TRBV7-8 and TRBJ2-5; confidence is insufficient to name the D gene. This sample comprised whole blood, obtained at baseline. The nucleotides are TGTGCCAGCAGCTTAGCGTACGGGCGCCTGGCCCAGTACTTC. This yields the protein CASSLAYGRLAQYF.